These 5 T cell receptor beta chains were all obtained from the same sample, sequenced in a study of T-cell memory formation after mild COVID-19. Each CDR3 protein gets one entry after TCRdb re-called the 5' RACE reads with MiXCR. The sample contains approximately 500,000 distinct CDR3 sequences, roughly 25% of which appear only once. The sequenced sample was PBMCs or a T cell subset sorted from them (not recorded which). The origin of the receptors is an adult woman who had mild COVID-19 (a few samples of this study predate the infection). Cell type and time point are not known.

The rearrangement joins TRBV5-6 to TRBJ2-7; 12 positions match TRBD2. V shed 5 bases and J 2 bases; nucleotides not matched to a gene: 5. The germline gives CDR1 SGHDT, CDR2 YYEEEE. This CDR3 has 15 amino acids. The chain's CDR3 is CASRKTSGGPYEQYF. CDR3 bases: TGTGCCAGCAGAAAGACTAGCGGGGGTCCCTACGAGCAGTACTTC.

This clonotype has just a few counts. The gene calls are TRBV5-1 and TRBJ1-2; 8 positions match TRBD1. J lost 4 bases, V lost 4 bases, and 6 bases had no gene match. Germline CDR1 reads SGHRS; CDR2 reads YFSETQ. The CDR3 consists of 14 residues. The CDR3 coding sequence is TGCGCCAGCAGCCCTCGACAGGGGTCCTATGGCTACACCTTC. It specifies CASSPRQGSYGYTF.

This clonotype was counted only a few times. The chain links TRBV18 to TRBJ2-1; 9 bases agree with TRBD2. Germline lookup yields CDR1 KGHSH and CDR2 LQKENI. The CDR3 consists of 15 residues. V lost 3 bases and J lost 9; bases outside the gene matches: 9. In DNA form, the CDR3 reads TGTGCCAGCTCACCGTTGGGACTAGCTGCCGGTGAGCAGTTCTTC. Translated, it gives CASSPLGLAAGEQFF.

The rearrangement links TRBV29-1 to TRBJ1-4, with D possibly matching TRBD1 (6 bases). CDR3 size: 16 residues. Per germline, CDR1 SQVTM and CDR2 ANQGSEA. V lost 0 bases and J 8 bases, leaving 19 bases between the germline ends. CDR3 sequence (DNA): TGCAGCGTTGAAGAGCTCAAACAGGGCGGGGCGGAAAAACTGTTTTTT. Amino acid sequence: CSVEELKQGGAEKLFF.

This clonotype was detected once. The chain's CDR3 is CSASRVGEQPQHF. The CDR3 DNA reads TGCAGTGCTTCGAGAGTGGGAGAGCAGCCCCAGCATTTT. This chain uses TRBV20-1 with TRBJ1-5, with D unclear. This CDR3 has 13 residues. Trimming took 5 bases from V and 7 from J, leaving 15 bases between them. Germline V gene data show CDR1 as DFQATT and CDR2 as SNEGSKA (reference sequence).